The present T cell receptor beta chain was sequenced within a study of tumor T cells in aggressive B-cell lymphoma. Assay: immunoSEQ multiplex PCR; the TCRdb copy retains only in-frame clones and omits some. The table shows about 10,000 clones, with around 90% occurring only once. V was pared by 6 bases and J by 3 bases, with 4 bases of the junction left unmatched. The CDR3 is 14 residues long. Germline CDR1 SEHNR, CDR2 FQNEAQ (reference sequence). V gene TRBV7-9 combines with J gene TRBJ1-4; 7 bases align to TRBD1. The specimen sequenced was tumor tissue. The clonotype comes from an adult with diffuse large B cell lymphoma. The CDR3 spells CASSYGTANEKLFF. As DNA, the CDR3 is TGTGCCAGCAGTTACGGGACAGCTAATGAAAAACTGTTTTTT.